This TCR beta chain stems from a study of PD-1 blockade in classical Hodgkin lymphoma (dated by TCRdb to about 2020). Notes on the research overall: Nivolumab dosing was 3 mg/kg intravenously every 2 weeks, continuing until either disease progression or unacceptable toxicity. The study used CyTOF and TCR beta sequencing to define a peripheral blood immune signature of response to PD-1 blockade in classical Hodgkin lymphoma. Overall results and qualifications from the work: A significant rise by C4D1 was seen in CD4+ but not CD8+ TCR diversity (p=0.0027 vs p=0.16), with the rise being most apparent in complete responders (p=0.02). Baseline TCR diversity was reported to be lower in newly diagnosed patients than in healthy donors, and even lower in relapsed/refractory patients. The study covered only a single clinical trial cohort, and the causes of the repertoire differences, possibly disease activity or prior therapy, were still not defined. Lower diversity was observed in patients in whom nivolumab was started less than 1 year after ASCT, and these patients were excluded from later analyses so that confounding by immune reconstitution would be avoided. Trial patients achieving complete response had baseline diversity similar to newly diagnosed patients, whereas partial responders and progressors had significantly lower diversity.

Read against the paper, the sample's time point label means: cycle 2 day 1 (C2D1) of nivolumab. Every trial patient had relapsed following autologous stem cell transplantation, and prior brentuximab vedotin exposure was what differed among cohorts A, B and C. A total of more than 55 patients with relapsed/refractory classical Hodgkin lymphoma made up the trial cohort, and each patient's best overall response was complete response, partial response or progressive disease. In the multi-cohort phase II CheckMate 205 trial, trial patients received single-agent nivolumab. An independent review committee assessed best overall response by applying the 2007 International Working Group response criteria. Trial PBMCs were collected just before the start of nivolumab (C1D1) and during therapy at cycle 2 day 1 and cycle 4 day 1. After peripheral blood was drawn into 8 mL Vacutainer Cell Preparation Tubes, PBMCs were isolated by centrifugation and then cryopreserved.

CDR1 is given as SGDLS and CDR2 as YYNGEE, both from the germline V gene. Counted from cysteine to phenylalanine, this CDR3 has 16 amino acids. This entry keeps only the CDR3 DNA: 48 bases, framed from base 1. Trimming takes 3 bases off V and 5 bases off J; junction bases not matched to a gene: 8. This clone has only one observation. Its antigen is unknown. No much larger clone is present one base from it, and per-base qualities are unavailable. Genomic DNA was extracted with the Qiagen DNeasy kit from unsorted PBMCs and from negatively selected CD4+ and CD8+ fractions. Using primers that anneal to V and J segments, immunoSEQ multiplex PCR amplified the TCR beta CDR3 regions. A synthetic immune receptor repertoire was used to minimize amplification bias, and remaining bias was computationally removed after sequencing. On the study's bioinformatics: Repertoire diversity was quantified as the Shannon entropy index using custom Python scripts. Unsorted, CD4+ and CD8+ repertoires were analyzed separately, except for combined analyses in which CD4+ and CD8+ sequences were merged in silico. Clonal expansion was defined as a frequency increase of at least 2-fold after treatment compared with C1D1, and clones undetected at baseline were assigned a pseudocount of 0.5. Singleton clones were defined as clones with 0 or 1 copy at C1D1, and non-singleton clones were defined as clones with 2 or more copies. By matching protein sequences in sorted samples from the same patient, clones expanded in unsorted samples were annotated as CD4+, CD8+ or unknown. Wilcoxon tests on paired samples were used to test diversity changes from C1D1 to C4D1. This immuneACCESS table, as held by TCRdb, lists in-frame sequences with V and J called but not all clones. Of the missing ones, under half trace to an unresolved V gene in checked studies; the others have no known cause. V, J and clone size reflect that table, while D and trimming were determined from the DNA. This sample comprises some 41,000 clones, approximately 70% of them detected only once. Jointly, the top ten make up roughly 2.8% of the sample.

The receptor's source is a human donor with classical Hodgkin lymphoma. Source: peripheral blood mononuclear cells (PBMCs), taken before the second cycle of nivolumab. Recombination linked TRBV9 to TRBJ2-1, with TRBD2 matching 10 junction bases. The encoded CDR3 is CASSDPLAGEDNEQFF. The DNA sequence is given as TGTGCCAGCAGCGATCCCCTAGCGGGGGAAGACAATGAGCAGTTCTTC.